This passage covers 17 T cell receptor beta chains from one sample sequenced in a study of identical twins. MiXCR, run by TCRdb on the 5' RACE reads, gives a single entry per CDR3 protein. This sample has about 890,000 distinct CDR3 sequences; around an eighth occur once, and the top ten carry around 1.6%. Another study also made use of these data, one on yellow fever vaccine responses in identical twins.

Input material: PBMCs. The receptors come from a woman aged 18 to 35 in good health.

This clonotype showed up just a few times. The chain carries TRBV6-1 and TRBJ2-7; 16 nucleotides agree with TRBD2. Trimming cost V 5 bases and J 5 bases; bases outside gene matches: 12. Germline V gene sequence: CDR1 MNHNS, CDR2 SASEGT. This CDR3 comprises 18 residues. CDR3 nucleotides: TGTGCCAGCAGTAAACCGCCGGGACTAGCGGGGGGGCCTGACGAGCAGTACGTC. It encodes CASSKPPGLAGGPDEQYV.

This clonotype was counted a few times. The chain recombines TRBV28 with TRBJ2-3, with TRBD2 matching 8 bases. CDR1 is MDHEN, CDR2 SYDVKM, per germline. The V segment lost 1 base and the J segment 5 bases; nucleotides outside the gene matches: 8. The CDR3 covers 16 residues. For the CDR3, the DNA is TGTGCCAGCAGTTTATTGGGGGGCGGGGGGATAGATACGCAGTATTTT. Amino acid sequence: CASSLLGGGGIDTQYF.

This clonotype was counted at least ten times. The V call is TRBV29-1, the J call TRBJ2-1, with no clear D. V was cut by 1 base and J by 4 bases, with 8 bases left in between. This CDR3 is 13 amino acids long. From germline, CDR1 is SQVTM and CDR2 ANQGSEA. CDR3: CSVEGGSYNEQFF. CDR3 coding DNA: TGCAGCGTTGAAGGGGGTTCTTACAATGAGCAGTTCTTC.

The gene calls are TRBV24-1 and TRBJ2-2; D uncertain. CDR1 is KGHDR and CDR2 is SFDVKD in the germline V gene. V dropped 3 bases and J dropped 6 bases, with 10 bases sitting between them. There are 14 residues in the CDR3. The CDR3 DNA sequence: TGTGCCACCAGTGATCCCTCGGGCTCCGGGGAGCTGTTTTTT. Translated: CATSDPSGSGELFF.

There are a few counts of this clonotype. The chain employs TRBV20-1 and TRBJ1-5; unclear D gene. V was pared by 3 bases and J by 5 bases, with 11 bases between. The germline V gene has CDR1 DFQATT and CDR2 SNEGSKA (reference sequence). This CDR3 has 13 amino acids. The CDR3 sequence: CSASGRTYQPQHF. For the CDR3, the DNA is TGCAGTGCTAGCGGTAGGACCTATCAGCCCCAGCATTTT.

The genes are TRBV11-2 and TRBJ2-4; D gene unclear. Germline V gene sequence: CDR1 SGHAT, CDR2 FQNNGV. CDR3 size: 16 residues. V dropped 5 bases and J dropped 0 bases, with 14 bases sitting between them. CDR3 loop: CASSPAQGSAKNIQYF. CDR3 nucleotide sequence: TGTGCCAGCAGCCCCGCCCAAGGGTCAGCCAAAAACATTCAGTACTTC.

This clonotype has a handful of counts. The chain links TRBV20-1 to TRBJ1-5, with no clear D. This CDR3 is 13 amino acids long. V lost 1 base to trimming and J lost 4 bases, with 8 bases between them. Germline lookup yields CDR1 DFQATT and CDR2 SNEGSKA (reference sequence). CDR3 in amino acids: CSARVAANQPQHF. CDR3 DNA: TGCAGTGCTAGAGTGGCAGCTAATCAGCCCCAGCATTTT.

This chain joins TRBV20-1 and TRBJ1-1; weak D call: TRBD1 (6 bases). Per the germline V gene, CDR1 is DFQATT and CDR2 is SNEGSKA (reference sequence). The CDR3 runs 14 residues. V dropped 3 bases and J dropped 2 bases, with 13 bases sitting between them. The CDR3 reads CSAREGQLNTEAFF. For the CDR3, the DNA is TGCAGTGCTAGGGAAGGACAGTTAAACACTGAAGCTTTCTTT.

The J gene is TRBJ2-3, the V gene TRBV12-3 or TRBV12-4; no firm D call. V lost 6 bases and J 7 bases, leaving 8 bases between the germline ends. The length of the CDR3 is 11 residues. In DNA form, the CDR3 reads TGTGCCAGCAGCTTTGACCATACGCAGTATTTT. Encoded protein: CASSFDHTQYF.

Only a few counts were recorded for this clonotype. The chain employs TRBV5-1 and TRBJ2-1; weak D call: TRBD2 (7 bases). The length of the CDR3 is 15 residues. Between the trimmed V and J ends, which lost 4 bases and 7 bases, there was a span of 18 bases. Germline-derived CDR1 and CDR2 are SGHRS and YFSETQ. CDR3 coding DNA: TGCGCCAGCAGCCTATGGGCGGGGGCGAGTAATGAGCAGTTCTTC. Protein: CASSLWAGASNEQFF.

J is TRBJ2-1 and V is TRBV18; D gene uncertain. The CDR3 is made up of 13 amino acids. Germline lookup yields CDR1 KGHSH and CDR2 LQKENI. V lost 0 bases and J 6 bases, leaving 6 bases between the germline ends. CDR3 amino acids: CASSPPIGNEQFF. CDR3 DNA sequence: TGTGCCAGCTCACCACCAATCGGCAATGAGCAGTTCTTC.

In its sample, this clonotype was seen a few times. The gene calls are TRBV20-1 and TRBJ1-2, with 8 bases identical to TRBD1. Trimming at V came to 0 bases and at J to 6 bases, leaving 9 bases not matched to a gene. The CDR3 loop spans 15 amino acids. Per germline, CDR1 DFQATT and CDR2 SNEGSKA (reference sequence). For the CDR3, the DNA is TGCAGTGCTAGAGAACCCAGGGGGCCGGGCAATGGCTACACCTTC. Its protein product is CSAREPRGPGNGYTF.

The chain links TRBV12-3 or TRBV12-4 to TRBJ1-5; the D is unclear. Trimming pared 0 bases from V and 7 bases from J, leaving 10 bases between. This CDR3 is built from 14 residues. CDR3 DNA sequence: TGTGCCAGCAGTTTAGCGGGAGGGTGGCAGCCCCAGCATTTT. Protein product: CASSLAGGWQPQHF.

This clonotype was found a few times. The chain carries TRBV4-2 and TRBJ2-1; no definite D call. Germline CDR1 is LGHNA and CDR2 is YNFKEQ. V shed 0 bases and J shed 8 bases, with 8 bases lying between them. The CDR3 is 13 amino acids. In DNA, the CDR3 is TGTGCCAGCAGCCAAGAGAGATGGGATGAGCAGTTCTTC. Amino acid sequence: CASSQERWDEQFF.

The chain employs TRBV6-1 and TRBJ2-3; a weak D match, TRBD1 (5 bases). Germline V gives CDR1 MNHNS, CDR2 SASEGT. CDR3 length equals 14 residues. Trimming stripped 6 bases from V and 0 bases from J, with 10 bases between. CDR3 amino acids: CASRQATSTDTQYF. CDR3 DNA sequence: TGTGCCAGCAGACAGGCGACTAGCACAGATACGCAGTATTTT.

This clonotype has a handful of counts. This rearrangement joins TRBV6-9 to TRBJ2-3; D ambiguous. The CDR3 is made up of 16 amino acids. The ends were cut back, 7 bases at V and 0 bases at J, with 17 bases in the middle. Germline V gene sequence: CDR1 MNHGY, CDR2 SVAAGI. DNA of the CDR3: TGTGCCAGCAAGCCCCCTTCTGGGGTTAGCACAGATACGCAGTATTTT. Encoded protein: CASKPPSGVSTDTQYF.

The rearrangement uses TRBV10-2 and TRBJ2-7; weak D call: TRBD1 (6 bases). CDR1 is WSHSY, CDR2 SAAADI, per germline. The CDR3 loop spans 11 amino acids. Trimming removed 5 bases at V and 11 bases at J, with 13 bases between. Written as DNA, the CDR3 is TGCGCCAGCAGTCCGGACAGTCGGGAGTACTTC. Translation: CASSPDSREYF.